This entry is about one T cell receptor (beta chain). TCRdb's copy holds only in-frame clones and misses some; the assay was immunoSEQ multiplex PCR. Of about 46,000 clones in the sample, under 85% were seen once. The sample's time point: peripheral blood 6 weeks after treatment start. These data originate in a study of PD-L1 blockade in urothelial cancer. V shed 6 bases and J shed 3 bases, with 17 bases lying between them. Germline V gives CDR1 MNHNY, CDR2 SVGAGI (reference sequence). The CDR3 consists of 15 residues. The sample was PBMCs, taken around atezolizumab (anti-PD-L1) treatment. V usage is TRBV6-6 and J usage is TRBJ1-1; TRBD1 might be the D (5 bases). This receptor was taken from a man aged 45-60 years with urothelial cancer. The CDR3 is CASSPVGWGDTEAFF. The DNA of the CDR3 is TGTGCCAGCAGCCCCGTAGGGTGGGGGGACACTGAAGCTTTCTTT.